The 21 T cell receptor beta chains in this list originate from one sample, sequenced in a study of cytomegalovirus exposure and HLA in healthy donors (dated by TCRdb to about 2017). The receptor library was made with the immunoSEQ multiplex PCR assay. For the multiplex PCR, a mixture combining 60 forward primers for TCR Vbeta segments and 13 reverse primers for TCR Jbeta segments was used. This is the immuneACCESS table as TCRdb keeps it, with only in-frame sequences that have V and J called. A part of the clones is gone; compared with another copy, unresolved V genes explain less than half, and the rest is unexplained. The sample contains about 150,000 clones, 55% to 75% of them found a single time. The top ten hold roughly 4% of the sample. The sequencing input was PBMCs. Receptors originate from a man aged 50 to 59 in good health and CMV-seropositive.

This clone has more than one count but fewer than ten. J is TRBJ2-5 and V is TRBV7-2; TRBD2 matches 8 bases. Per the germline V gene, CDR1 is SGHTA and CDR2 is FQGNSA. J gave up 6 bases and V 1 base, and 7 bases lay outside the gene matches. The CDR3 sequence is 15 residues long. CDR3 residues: CASSLGGTSRKTQYF. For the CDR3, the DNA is TGTGCCAGCAGCTTAGGAGGGACTAGTAGGAAGACCCAGTACTTC.

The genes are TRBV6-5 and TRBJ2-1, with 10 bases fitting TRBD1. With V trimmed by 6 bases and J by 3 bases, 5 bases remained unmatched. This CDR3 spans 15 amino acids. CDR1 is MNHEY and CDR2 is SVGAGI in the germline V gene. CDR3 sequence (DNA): TGTGCCAGCAGCCTTGGACAGGGGGTCTACAATGAGCAGTTCTTC. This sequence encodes CASSLGQGVYNEQFF.

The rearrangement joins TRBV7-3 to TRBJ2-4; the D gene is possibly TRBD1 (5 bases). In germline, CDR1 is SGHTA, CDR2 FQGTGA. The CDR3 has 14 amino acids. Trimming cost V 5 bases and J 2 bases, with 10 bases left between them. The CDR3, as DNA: TGTGCCAGCAGCGCTCAGGGCCCCAAAAACATTCAGTACTTC. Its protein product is CASSAQGPKNIQYF. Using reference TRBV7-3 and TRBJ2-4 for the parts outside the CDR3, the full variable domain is GAGVSQTPSNKVTEKGKYVELRCDPISGHTALYWYRQSLGQGPEFLIYFQGTGAADDSGLPNDRFFAVRPEGSVSTLKIQRTERGDSAVYLCASSAQGPKNIQYFGAGTRLSVL.

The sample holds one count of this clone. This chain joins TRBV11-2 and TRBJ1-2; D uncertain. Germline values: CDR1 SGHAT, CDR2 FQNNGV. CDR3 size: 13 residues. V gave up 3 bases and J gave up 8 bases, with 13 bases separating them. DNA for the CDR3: TGTGCCAGCAGCTTGTGGGCGGGAGGGGGCTACACCTTC. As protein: CASSLWAGGGYTF.

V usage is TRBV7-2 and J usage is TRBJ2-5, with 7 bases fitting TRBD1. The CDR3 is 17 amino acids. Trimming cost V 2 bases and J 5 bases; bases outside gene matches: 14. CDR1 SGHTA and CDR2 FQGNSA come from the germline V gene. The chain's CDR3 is CASSLSPRLGGRETQYF. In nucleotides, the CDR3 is TGTGCCAGCAGCTTAAGTCCACGTCTAGGGGGCAGGGAGACCCAGTACTTC.

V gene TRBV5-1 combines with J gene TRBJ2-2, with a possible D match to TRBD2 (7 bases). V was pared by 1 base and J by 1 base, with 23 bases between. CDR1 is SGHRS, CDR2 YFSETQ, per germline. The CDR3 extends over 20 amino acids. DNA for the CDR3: TGCGCCAGCAGCTTGCTCTCTAGGGGGAGGAGCGGGAAGAACACCGGGGAGCTGTTTTTT. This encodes CASSLLSRGRSGKNTGELFF. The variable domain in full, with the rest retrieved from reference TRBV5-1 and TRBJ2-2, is KAGVTQTPRYLIKTRGQQVTLSCSPISGHRSVSWYQQTPGQGLQFLFEYFSETQRNKGNFPGRFSGRQFSNSRSEMNVSTLELGDSALYLCASSLLSRGRSGKNTGELFFGEGSRLTVL.

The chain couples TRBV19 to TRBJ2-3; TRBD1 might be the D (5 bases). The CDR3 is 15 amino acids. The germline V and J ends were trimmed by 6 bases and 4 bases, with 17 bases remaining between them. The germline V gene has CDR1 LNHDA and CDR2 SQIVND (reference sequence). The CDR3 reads CASRPLGGRADTQYF. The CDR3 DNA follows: TGTGCCAGTAGGCCCTTGGGCGGCAGGGCAGATACGCAGTATTTT.

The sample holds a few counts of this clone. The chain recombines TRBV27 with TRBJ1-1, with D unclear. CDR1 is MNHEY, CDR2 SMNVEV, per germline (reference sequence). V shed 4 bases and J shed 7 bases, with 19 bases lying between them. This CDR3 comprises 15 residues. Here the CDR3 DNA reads TGTGCCAGCAGTTCCTCGGGAGCCGGAGGACGTGAAGCTTTCTTT. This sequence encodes CASSSSGAGGREAFF.

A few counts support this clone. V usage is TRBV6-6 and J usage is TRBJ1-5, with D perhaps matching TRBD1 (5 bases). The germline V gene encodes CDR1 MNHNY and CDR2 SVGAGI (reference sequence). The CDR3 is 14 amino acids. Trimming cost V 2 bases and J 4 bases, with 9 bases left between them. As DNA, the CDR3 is TGTGCCAGCAGTTACACGGGGGGGAATCAGCCCCAGCATTTT. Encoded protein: CASSYTGGNQPQHF.

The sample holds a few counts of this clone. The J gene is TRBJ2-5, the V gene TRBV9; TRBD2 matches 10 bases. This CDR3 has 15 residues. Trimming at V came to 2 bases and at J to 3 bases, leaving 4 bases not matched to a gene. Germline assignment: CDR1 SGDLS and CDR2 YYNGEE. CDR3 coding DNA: TGTGCCAGCAGCGTTAGCGGGAGGTGGGAAGAGACCCAGTACTTC. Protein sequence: CASSVSGRWEETQYF. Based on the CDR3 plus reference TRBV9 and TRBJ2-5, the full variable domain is DSGVTQTPKHLITATGQRVTLRCSPRSGDLSVYWYQQSLDQGLQFLIQYYNGEERAKGNILERFSAQQFPDLHSELNLSSLELGDSALYFCASSVSGRWEETQYFGPGTRLLVL.

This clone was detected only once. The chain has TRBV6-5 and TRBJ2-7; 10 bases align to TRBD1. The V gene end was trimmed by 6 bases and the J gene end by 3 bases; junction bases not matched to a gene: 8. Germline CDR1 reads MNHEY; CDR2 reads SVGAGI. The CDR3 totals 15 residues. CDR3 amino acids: CASSPDRGRVYEQYF. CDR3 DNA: TGTGCCAGCAGCCCCGACAGGGGGCGAGTCTACGAGCAGTACTTC.

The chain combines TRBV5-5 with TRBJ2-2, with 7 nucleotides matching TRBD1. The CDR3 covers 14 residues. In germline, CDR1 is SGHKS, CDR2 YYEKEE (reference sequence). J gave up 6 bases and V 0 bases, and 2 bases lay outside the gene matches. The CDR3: CASSLEGGSGELFF. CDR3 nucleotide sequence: TGTGCCAGCAGCTTGGAAGGGGGCTCCGGGGAGCTGTTTTTT.

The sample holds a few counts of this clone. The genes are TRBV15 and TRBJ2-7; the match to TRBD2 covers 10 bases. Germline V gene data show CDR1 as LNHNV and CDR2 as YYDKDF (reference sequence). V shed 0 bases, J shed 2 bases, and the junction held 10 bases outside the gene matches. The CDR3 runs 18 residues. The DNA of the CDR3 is TGTGCCACCAGCAGAGAAGATGTCCTAGCGGGAGTAACCTACGAGCAGTACTTC. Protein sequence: CATSREDVLAGVTYEQYF.

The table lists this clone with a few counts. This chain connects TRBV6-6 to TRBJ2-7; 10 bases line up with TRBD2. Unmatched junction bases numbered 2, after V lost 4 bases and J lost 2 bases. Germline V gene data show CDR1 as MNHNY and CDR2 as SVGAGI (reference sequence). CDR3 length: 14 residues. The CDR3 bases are TGTGCCAGCAGTTTCCTAGCGGGAGCCTACGAGCAGTACTTC. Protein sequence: CASSFLAGAYEQYF.

As DNA, the CDR3 is TGTGCCAGCAGCCGGGACTACAATAGCAATCAGCCCCAGCATTTT. This codes for CASSRDYNSNQPQHF. The chain links TRBV7-8 to TRBJ1-5; possibly TRBD1 for D (5 bases). The CDR3 has 15 residues. V was clipped by 5 bases and J by 0 bases, with 11 bases between them. Germline values: CDR1 SGHVS, CDR2 FQNEAQ.

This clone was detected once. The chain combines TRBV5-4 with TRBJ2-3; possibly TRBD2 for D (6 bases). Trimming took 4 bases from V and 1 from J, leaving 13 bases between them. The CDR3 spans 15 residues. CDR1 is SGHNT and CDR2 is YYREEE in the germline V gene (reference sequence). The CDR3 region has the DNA TGTGCCAGCAGCGCCAAAGCGGGCGGCACAGATACGCAGTATTTT. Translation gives CASSAKAGGTDTQYF.

CDR3 sequence: CASREGILVVAEAFF. In nucleotides, the CDR3 is TGTGCCAGCAGGGAGGGGATTTTGGTAGTCGCTGAAGCTTTCTTT. The chain joins TRBV2 to TRBJ1-1, with D possibly TRBD1 on 5 matching bases. The CDR3 consists of 15 residues. Trimming shortened V by 6 bases and J by 6 bases, and 20 bases separated the two germline ends. The V gene's germline CDR1 is SNHLY and CDR2 FYNNEI. Variable domain in full (rest from reference TRBV2 and TRBJ1-1): EPEVTQTPSHQVTQMGQEVILRCVPISNHLYFYWYRQILGQKVEFLVSFYNNEISEKSEIFDDQFSVERPDGSNFTLKIRSTKLEDSAMYFCASREGILVVAEAFFGQGTRLTVV.

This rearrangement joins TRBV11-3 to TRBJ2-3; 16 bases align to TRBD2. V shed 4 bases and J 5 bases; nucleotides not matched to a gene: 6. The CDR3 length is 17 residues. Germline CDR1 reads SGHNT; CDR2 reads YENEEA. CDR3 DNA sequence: TGTGCCAGCAGCTACGGGACTAGCGGGAGGGCCTTAGATACGCAGTATTTT. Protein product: CASSYGTSGRALDTQYF.

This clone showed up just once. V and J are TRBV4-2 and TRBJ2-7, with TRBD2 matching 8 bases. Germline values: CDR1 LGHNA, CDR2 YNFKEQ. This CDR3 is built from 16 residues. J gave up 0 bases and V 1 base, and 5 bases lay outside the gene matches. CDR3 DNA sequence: TGTGCCAGCAGCCAAGCGGGGGGGAAAAGCTCCTACGAGCAGTACTTC. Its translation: CASSQAGGKSSYEQYF.

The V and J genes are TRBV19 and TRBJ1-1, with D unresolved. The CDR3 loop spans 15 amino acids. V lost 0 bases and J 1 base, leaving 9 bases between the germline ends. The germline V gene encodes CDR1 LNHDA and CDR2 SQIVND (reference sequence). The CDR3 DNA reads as TGTGCCAGTAGTATAGATCTTAGCCCGAACACTGAAGCTTTCTTT. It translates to CASSIDLSPNTEAFF.

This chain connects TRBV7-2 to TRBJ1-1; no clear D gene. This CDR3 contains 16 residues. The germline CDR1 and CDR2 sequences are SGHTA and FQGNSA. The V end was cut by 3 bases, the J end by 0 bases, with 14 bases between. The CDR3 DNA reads TGTGCCAGCAGCTTCGGGGTAGGACTCATGAACACTGAAGCTTTCTTT. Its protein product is CASSFGVGLMNTEAFF.